This TCR beta chain was documented in a study of blood T cell repertoires in COVID-19 (dated by TCRdb to the early 2020s). Regarding the study in general: Samples covering the acute and convalescent phases of COVID-19 were provided by collaborators in the United States, Italy and Spain. Sample metadata almost always included a de-identified subject ID, COVID-19 status, age in years and sex. Deeply sampled blood TCRbeta repertoires from subjects exposed to, actively infected with, or recovered from COVID-19 were included in the dataset. HLA class I and class II types, where available, came from metadata supplied by the sample provider rather than from assay-based typing. The samples were drawn from two sources: the first 160 participants of the ongoing ImmuneRACE study, and 1,000 to 1,500 subjects contributed by 6 global collaborators. The repertoires were released in a freely available public database intended as a resource for research on the immune response to SARS-CoV-2. The prospective study material was composed of cDNA or gDNA derived from T cells, B-cell-depleted T cells, or PBMCs.

Worth noting for this clone: What this receptor recognizes is not known. The sample holds no much larger clone one base away, and base qualities are not on file.

Trimming takes 2 bases from V and 8 bases from J, and the germline ends sit 4 bases apart. There are 12 amino acids in the CDR3, from cysteine to phenylalanine inclusive. The sequence is cut down to CDR3 DNA, 36 bases in frame from base 1. CDR1 and CDR2 (ENHRY, SYGVKD) derive from the germline V gene. Study-level results and caveats: The quantity of clinical and demographic metadata differed by source and by participant and was supplied without curation.

One collaborating source in Seattle enrolled patients while the patients were actively infected and followed the patients over time throughout the course of disease. Whole blood was collected in K2EDTA tubes by collaborating institutions according to the institutions' own protocols. For TCRbeta analysis, collaborators shipped samples in one of three forms: frozen whole blood, isolated PBMCs, or DNA extracted from either of those sample types. TCRbeta CDR3 regions were amplified from genomic DNA by means of the immunoSEQ Assay, a bias-controlled multiplex PCR. In the source study's methods: Within the assay, amplification of reference gene primers was used to estimate how many nucleated cells each sample contained. To quantify the absolute abundance of each unique TCRbeta CDR3 rearrangement, sequence reads were collapsed and filtered. For each sample, productive Simpson clonality was calculated as the square root of Simpson's diversity index over productive rearrangements. TCRdb took this table from immuneACCESS and kept in-frame rearrangements with V and J called. Such tables lack part of the clones; where checked against another copy, unresolved V genes explain under half of the gap, and the rest is unexplained. V, J and clone size are taken as reported in that table, and D and trimming were inferred from the DNA itself. The sample contains 350,000 to 450,000 clones, about 90% of them found a single time. The top ten clonotypes cover about 2% of the sample.

The chain couples TRBV10-3 to TRBJ1-6; confidence is insufficient to name the D gene. The origin of this receptor is a woman aged 60 to 75 with COVID-19, enrolled during active disease. The sequencing input was peripheral blood. The DNA is TGTGCCATCAGTGAGCCTTATTCACCCCTCCACTTT. This encodes CAISEPYSPLHF.